This T cell receptor beta chain stems from a study of early T cells in non-severe SARS-CoV-2 infection. Study as a whole: Chains stayed unpaired after sequencing of bulk RNA from unsorted whole blood.

In germline, CDR1 is SNHLY, CDR2 FYNNEI. The CDR3 consists of 15 residues. Trimming at V came to 6 bases and at J to 2 bases, leaving 2 bases not matched to a gene. This clonotype was counted only a few times. Researchers tagged individual cDNA molecules with unique molecular identifiers. In TCRdb, the 5' RACE reads were re-called with MiXCR into one record per CDR3 protein. The sample shows some 78,000 distinct CDR3 sequences, around 14% of them seen only once. Source material: whole blood. The clonotype comes from an adult who was a healthcare worker with PCR-confirmed SARS-CoV-2 infection or an uninfected control (not recorded which). The rearrangement uses TRBV2 and TRBJ2-2; 11 bases agree with TRBD2. In DNA form, the CDR3 reads TGTGCCAGCAGGGGGACTAGCGGTAACACCGGGGAGCTGTTTTTT. It codes for CASRGTSGNTGELFF.